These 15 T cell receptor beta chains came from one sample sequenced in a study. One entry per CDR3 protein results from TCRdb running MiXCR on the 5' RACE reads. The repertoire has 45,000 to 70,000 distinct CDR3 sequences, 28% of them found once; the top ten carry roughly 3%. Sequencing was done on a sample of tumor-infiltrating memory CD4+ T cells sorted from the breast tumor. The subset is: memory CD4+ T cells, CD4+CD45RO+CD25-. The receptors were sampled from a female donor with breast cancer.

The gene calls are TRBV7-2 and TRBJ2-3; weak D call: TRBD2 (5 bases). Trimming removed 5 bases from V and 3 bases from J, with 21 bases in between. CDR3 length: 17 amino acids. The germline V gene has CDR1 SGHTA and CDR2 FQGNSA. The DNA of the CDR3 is TGTGCCAGCAGCCGTATGACTGGCGGTACGGGGACAGATACGCAGTATTTT. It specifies CASSRMTGGTGTDTQYF.

CDR3 in amino acids: CATSDLGSSATDNEQFF. CDR3 DNA sequence: TGTGCCACCAGTGATTTAGGGTCTTCCGCTACGGACAATGAGCAGTTCTTC. This chain connects TRBV24-1 to TRBJ2-1; D gene uncertain. The germline gives CDR1 KGHDR, CDR2 SFDVKD. This CDR3 contains 17 residues. V shed 1 base and J shed 5 bases, with 17 bases lying between them.

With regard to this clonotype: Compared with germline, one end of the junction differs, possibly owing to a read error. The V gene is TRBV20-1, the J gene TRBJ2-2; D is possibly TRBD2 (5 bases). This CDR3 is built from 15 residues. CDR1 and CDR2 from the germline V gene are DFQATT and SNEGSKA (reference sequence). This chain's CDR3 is CSARDRVVNTGKLFF. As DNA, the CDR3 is TGCAGTGCTAGAGATCGGGTGGTGAACACCGGGAAGCTGTTTTTT.

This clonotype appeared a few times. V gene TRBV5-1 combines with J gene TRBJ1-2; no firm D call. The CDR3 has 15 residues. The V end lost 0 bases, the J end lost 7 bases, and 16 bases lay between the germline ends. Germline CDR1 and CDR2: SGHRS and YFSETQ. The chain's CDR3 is CASSLDVTRSSGYTF. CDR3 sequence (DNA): TGCGCCAGCAGCTTGGATGTCACCCGGAGTTCTGGCTACACCTTC.

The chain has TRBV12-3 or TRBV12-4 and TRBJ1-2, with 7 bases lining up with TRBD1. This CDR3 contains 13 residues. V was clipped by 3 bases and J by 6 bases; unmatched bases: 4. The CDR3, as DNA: TGTGCCAGCAGTTTTGCGACAGGGAATGGCTACACCTTC. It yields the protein CASSFATGNGYTF.

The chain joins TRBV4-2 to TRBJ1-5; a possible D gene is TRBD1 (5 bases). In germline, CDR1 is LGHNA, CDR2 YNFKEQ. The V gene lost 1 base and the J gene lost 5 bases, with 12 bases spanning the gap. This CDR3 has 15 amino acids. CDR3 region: CASSQVEGTHQPQHF. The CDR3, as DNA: TGTGCCAGCAGCCAAGTAGAAGGGACCCATCAGCCCCAGCATTTT.

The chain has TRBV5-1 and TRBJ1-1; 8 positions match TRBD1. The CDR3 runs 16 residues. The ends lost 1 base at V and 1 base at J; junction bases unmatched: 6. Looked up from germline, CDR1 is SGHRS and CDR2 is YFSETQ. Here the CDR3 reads CASSLSGGSRNTEAFF. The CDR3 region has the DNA TGCGCCAGCAGCTTGTCAGGGGGCAGTCGGAACACTGAAGCTTTCTTT.

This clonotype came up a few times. CDR3 coding DNA: TGTGCCAGCAGCTCCCCGGGACAGGGAGTCGAGCAGTACTTC. It is translated as CASSSPGQGVEQYF. The chain joins TRBV7-6 to TRBJ2-7; TRBD1 aligns across 9 bases. This CDR3 spans 14 amino acids. The germline CDR1 and CDR2 sequences are SGHVS and FNYEAQ. J lost 6 bases, V lost 4 bases, and 7 bases had no gene match. The full variable domain, rest sourced from reference TRBV7-6 and TRBJ2-7, is GAGVSQSPRYKVTKRGQDVALRCDPISGHVSLYWYRQALGQGPEFLTYFNYEAQQDKSGLPNDRFSAERPEGSISTLTIQRTEQRDSAMYRCASSSPGQGVEQYFGPGTRLTVT.

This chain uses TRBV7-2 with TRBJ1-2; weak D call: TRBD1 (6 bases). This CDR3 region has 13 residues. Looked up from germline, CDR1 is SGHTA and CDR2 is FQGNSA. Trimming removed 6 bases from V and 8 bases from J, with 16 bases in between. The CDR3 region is CASSSYRDQGYTF. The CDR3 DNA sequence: TGTGCCAGCAGTAGCTACAGGGACCAAGGCTACACCTTC. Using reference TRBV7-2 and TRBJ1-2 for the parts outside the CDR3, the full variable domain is GAGVSQSPSNKVTEKGKDVELRCDPISGHTALYWYRQSLGQGLEFLIYFQGNSAPDKSGLPSDRFSAERTGGSVSTLTIQRTQQEDSAVYLCASSSYRDQGYTFGSGTRLTVV.

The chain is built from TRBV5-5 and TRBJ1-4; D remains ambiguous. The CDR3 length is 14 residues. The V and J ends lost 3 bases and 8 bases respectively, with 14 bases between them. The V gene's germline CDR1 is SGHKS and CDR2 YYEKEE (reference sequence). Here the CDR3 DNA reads TGTGCCAGCAGCTCGGACCTCCCAGAAGAAAAACTGTTTTTT. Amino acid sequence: CASSSDLPEEKLFF.

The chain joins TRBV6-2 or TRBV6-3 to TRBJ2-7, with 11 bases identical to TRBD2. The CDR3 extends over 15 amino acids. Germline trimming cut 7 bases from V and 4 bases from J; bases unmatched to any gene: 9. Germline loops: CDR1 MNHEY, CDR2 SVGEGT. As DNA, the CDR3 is TGTGCCAGCAACCTACCTAGCGGGAGGCGGTACGAGCAGTACTTC. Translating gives CASNLPSGRRYEQYF.

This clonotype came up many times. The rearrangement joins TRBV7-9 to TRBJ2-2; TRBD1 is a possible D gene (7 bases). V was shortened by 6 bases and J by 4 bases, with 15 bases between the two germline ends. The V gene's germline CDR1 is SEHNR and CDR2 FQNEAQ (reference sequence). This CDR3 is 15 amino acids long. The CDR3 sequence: CASRGGQAGTGELFF. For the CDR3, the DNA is TGTGCCAGCAGGGGAGGACAGGCCGGCACCGGGGAGCTGTTTTTT.

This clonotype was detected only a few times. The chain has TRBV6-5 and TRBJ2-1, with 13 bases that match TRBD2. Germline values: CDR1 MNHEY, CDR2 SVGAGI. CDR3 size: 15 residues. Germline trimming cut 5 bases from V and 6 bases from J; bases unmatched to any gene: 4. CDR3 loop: CASSRGLAGSNEQFF. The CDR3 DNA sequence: TGTGCCAGCAGTAGGGGACTAGCGGGAAGCAATGAGCAGTTCTTC.

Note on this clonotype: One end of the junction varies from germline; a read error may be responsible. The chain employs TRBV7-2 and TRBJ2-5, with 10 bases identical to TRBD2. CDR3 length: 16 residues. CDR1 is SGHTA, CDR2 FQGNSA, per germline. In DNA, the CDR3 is TGTGCCAGCAGCGCCTTGGGACTAGCGCACCAAGAGACCCGGTACTTC. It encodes CASSALGLAHQETRYF. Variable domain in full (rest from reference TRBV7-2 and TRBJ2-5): GAGVSQSPSNKVTEKGKDVELRCDPISGHTALYWYRQSLGQGLEFLIYFQGNSAPDKSGLPSDRFSAERTGGSVSTLTIQRTQQEDSAVYLCASSALGLAHQETRYFGPGTRLLVL.

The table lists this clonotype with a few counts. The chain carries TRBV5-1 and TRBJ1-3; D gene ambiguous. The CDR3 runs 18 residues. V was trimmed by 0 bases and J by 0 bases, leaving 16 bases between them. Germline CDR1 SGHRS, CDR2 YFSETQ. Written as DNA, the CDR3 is TGCGCCAGCAGCTTGGAAGGCCGGACGGCTGACTCTGGAAACACCATATATTTT. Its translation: CASSLEGRTADSGNTIYF.